A single sample gave rise to the 2 T cell receptor beta chains below, sequenced in a study of CD8 T cells in ankylosing spondylitis. TCRdb recomputed calls from the 5' RACE reads with MiXCR, one row per CDR3 protein. Among roughly 230,000 distinct CDR3 sequences listed, about 20% were seen once. Sequencing used blood, either unsorted or a sorted T cell fraction (not recorded which). Receptor source: a male donor with ankylosing spondylitis or in good health (not recorded which).

This clonotype was observed at least ten times. The gene calls are TRBV29-1 and TRBJ1-1, with TRBD1 matching 7 bases. Losses at the gene ends were 5 bases for V and 6 bases for J; bases not matched to a gene: 3. Per the germline V gene, CDR1 is SQVTM and CDR2 is ANQGSEA. The CDR3 extends over 11 amino acids. The CDR3 DNA is TGCAGCGTTACAGGGGTCGCTGAAGCTTTCTTT. This encodes CSVTGVAEAFF. Looking up the rest from reference TRBV29-1 and TRBJ1-1 gives the full variable domain: SAVISQKPSRDICQRGTSLTIQCQVDSQVTMMFWYRQQPGQSLTLIATANQGSEATYESGFVIDKFPISRPNLTFSTLTVSNMSPEDSSIYLCSVTGVAEAFFGQGTRLTVV.

There are many counts of this clonotype. At one end the junction does not follow the germline gene, possibly because of a read error. This chain links TRBV28 with TRBJ2-7, with 7 bases matching TRBD1. The CDR3 is made up of 11 amino acids. CDR1 and CDR2 (germline): MDHEN, SYDVKM. CDR3 region: CASSLGTALDF. The CDR3 nucleotides read TGTGCCAGCAGTTTGGGGACAGCCTTGGACTTC.